One sample yielded the 27 T cell receptor beta chains listed below, sequenced in a study of CD8+ T cells in alopecia areata. The authors extracted RNA and reverse transcribed it into cDNA as the sequencing template. The table came from immunoSEQ multiplex PCR; TCRdb's copy has only in-frame clones and leaves some out. The data show 200,000 to 250,000 clones, approximately 72% seen once. Stated treatment: oral pan-JAK inhibitor, 5-10 mg twice daily. The input for sequencing was CD4+ T cells sorted from blood, taken at roughly week 45, from a patient treated with tofacitinib. The receptors come from a human donor with alopecia areata.

This clone was detected a few times. CDR3 bases: TGTGCCAGCAGCTTACTCACGGCGAGCAATCAGCCCCAGCATTTT. This sequence encodes CASSLLTASNQPQHF. The chain links TRBV7-2 to TRBJ1-5; D is unclear. This CDR3 comprises 15 residues. Trimming pared 2 bases from V and 1 base from J, leaving 9 bases between. Germline V gives CDR1 SGHTA, CDR2 FQGNSA.

The V gene is TRBV9, the J gene TRBJ2-3; TRBD2 matches 9 bases. In germline, CDR1 is SGDLS, CDR2 YYNGEE. Trimming cost V 0 bases and J 6 bases; bases outside gene matches: 5. This CDR3 is 15 amino acids long. CDR3 DNA: TGTGCCAGCAGCGTAGGTATTAGCGGGGGTGATACGCAGTATTTT. This encodes CASSVGISGGDTQYF.

This chain uses TRBV30 with TRBJ2-2; D might be TRBD2 (5 bases). Germline V gene lookup returns CDR1 GTSNPN and CDR2 SVGIG (reference sequence). The length of the CDR3 is 11 residues. Trimming stripped 2 bases from V and 8 bases from J, with 6 bases between. CDR3 loop: CAWSREGELFF. The CDR3 bases are TGTGCCTGGAGTAGGGAGGGGGAGCTGTTTTTT.

This clone appeared a few times. CDR3 amino acids: CASSERDPEGYTF. For the CDR3, the DNA is TGTGCCAGCAGTGAGAGGGATCCCGAGGGCTACACCTTC. The V call is TRBV6-1, the J call TRBJ1-2; D gene ambiguous. The CDR3 has 13 amino acids. Germline lookup yields CDR1 MNHNS and CDR2 SASEGT. V was cut by 3 bases and J by 8 bases, with 13 bases left in between.

The chain has TRBV5-1 and TRBJ2-3, with no clear D. Trimming cost V 4 bases and J 5 bases, with 11 bases left between them. This CDR3 spans 13 amino acids. Germline CDR1 is SGHRS and CDR2 is YFSETQ. The CDR3 spells CASSPTMKDTQYF. In DNA form, the CDR3 reads TGCGCCAGCAGCCCAACTATGAAAGATACGCAGTATTTT.

The chain carries TRBV7-2 and TRBJ1-2; a weak D match, TRBD1 (6 bases). The CDR3 is 13 residues long. Germline CDR1 reads SGHTA; CDR2 reads FQGNSA. With 1 base removed from V and 8 bases from J, the gap between germline ends came to 11 bases. The CDR3 DNA reads as TGTGCCAGCAGCTTAGGACAGGTCAGGGGCTACACCTTC. Translated, it gives CASSLGQVRGYTF.

The rearrangement links TRBV7-3 to TRBJ2-1; 7 bases fit TRBD1. The CDR3 covers 14 residues. The germline CDR1 and CDR2 sequences are SGHTA and FQGTGA. Trimming took 5 bases from V and 2 from J; bases not matched to a gene: 3. The DNA for the CDR3 is TGTGCCAGCAGCCCAGGGACAGCCTACAATGAGCAGTTCTTC. Translating it yields CASSPGTAYNEQFF.

The chain recombines TRBV5-6 with TRBJ1-2; D may be TRBD1 (5 bases). Germline V lookup: CDR1 SGHDT, CDR2 YYEEEE. This CDR3 spans 16 amino acids. Deletions cut 4 bases from V and 4 bases from J, with 20 bases between. Written as DNA, the CDR3 is TGTGCCAGCAGCCCTCTGCTCAAGGGACCTTCCTATGGCTACACCTTC. It specifies CASSPLLKGPSYGYTF.

This clone was counted a single time. The V gene is TRBV6-5, the J gene TRBJ2-1, with 10 positions matching TRBD2. CDR1 and CDR2 from the germline V gene are MNHEY and SVGAGI. Germline trimming cut 6 bases from V and 5 bases from J; bases unmatched to any gene: 4. This CDR3 region has 14 residues. CDR3 loop: CASRSAGGDNEQFF. CDR3 in DNA: TGTGCCAGCAGATCAGCGGGGGGGGACAATGAGCAGTTCTTC.

This clone was counted between two and nine times. The chain combines TRBV30 with TRBJ1-1; the D gene is possibly TRBD1 (5 bases). The germline V and J ends were trimmed by 1 base and 1 base, with 13 bases remaining between them. Per germline, CDR1 GTSNPN and CDR2 SVGIG (reference sequence). The CDR3 is made up of 15 amino acids. CDR3 residues: CAWSGTGGQNTEAFF. DNA of the CDR3: TGTGCCTGGAGTGGTACAGGTGGACAGAACACTGAAGCTTTCTTT.

The chain has TRBV25-1 and TRBJ2-7; D not resolved. CDR1 and CDR2 from the germline V gene are MGHDK and SYGVNS. There are 14 residues in the CDR3. V was trimmed by 5 bases and J by 3 bases, leaving 14 bases between them. The DNA of the CDR3 is TGTGCCAGCAGTCCTCGGCCCCCGCTCTACGAGCAGTACTTC. As protein: CASSPRPPLYEQYF.

This clone was detected only once. The chain carries TRBV7-7 and TRBJ2-5; no clear D. The CDR3 covers 13 residues. Trimming took off 3 bases at V and 1 base at J, with 6 bases between the two ends. Germline V gene lookup returns CDR1 SSHAT and CDR2 FNYEAQ (reference sequence). The DNA of the CDR3 is TGTGCCAGCAGCTTGGCTATCCAAGAGACCCAGTACTTC. It yields the protein CASSLAIQETQYF.

The J gene is TRBJ2-3, the V gene TRBV7-6; tentative D call: TRBD1 (6 bases). Trimming removed 5 bases at V and 3 bases at J, with 9 bases between. This CDR3 comprises 13 residues. Germline V gives CDR1 SGHVS, CDR2 FNYEAQ. The CDR3 spells CASSRDRTDTQYF. CDR3 DNA: TGTGCCAGCAGCCGAGACAGGACAGATACGCAGTATTTT.

Comment on this clone: Distinct nucleotide sequences in the sample also encode this CDR3. The rearrangement uses TRBV30 and TRBJ1-2; no firm D call. The germline gives CDR1 GTSNPN, CDR2 SVGIG (reference sequence). Trimming removed 0 bases from V and 8 bases from J, with 10 bases in between. The CDR3 is 12 residues long. The CDR3 coding sequence is TGTGCCTGGAGTGTCGCCGGGTACGGCTACACCTTC. Residues: CAWSVAGYGYTF.

The V gene is TRBV30, the J gene TRBJ1-1, with D possibly TRBD1 on 6 matching bases. The CDR3 is 13 residues long. CDR1 GTSNPN and CDR2 SVGIG come from the germline V gene (reference sequence). Trimming shortened V by 2 bases and J by 0 bases, and 7 bases separated the two germline ends. The CDR3 reads CAWSYRVNTEAFF. The DNA of the CDR3 is TGTGCCTGGAGTTACAGGGTGAACACTGAAGCTTTCTTT. The whole variable domain, filled in from reference TRBV30 and TRBJ1-1, reads SQTIHQWPATLVQPVGSPLSLECTVEGTSNPNLYWYRQAAGRGLQLLFYSVGIGQISSEVPQNLSASRPQDRQFILSSKKLLLSDSGFYLCAWSYRVNTEAFFGQGTRLTVV.

The gene calls are TRBV25-1 and TRBJ1-5; 9 nucleotides align to TRBD1. The CDR3 loop spans 13 amino acids. CDR1 and CDR2 (germline): MGHDK, SYGVNS. V trimming: 4 bases; J trimming: 7 bases; junction bases outside the gene matches: 2. The chain's CDR3 is CASSGTGGQPQHF. The DNA of the CDR3 is TGTGCCAGCAGTGGTACAGGGGGCCAGCCCCAGCATTTT.

The rearrangement uses TRBV7-2 and TRBJ2-7; the D is unclear. The V gene's germline CDR1 is SGHTA and CDR2 FQGNSA. The V end was cut by 1 base, the J end by 2 bases, with 15 bases between. This CDR3 region has 16 residues. CDR3 in DNA: TGTGCCAGCAGCTTAGGTGACGCGTTTAGTCCCTACGAGCAGTACTTC. Translated, it gives CASSLGDAFSPYEQYF.

The count of this clone is one. In DNA, the CDR3 is TGTGCCAGCGGGCATGGGGGTTCTAGCACAGATACGCAGTATTTT. Its protein is CASGHGGSSTDTQYF. The J gene is TRBJ2-3, the V gene TRBV6-5; either TRBD1 or TRBD2 may fit D (5 bases each). Germline values: CDR1 MNHEY, CDR2 SVGAGI. The CDR3 is made up of 15 amino acids. V was clipped by 8 bases and J by 0 bases, with 15 bases between them.

There are a few counts of this clone. The genes are TRBV30 and TRBJ2-7, with 7 bases matching TRBD1. V shed 2 bases, J shed 1 base, and the junction held 14 bases outside the gene matches. Per the germline V gene, CDR1 is GTSNPN and CDR2 is SVGIG (reference sequence). The CDR3 covers 17 residues. Written as DNA, the CDR3 is TGTGCCTGGAGTAACCCCTTTGCCGGGACAGCTTCCTACGAGCAGTACTTC. Its protein product is CAWSNPFAGTASYEQYF.

The J gene is TRBJ2-2, the V gene TRBV5-1, with TRBD2 as a possible D gene (5 bases). The germline V gene has CDR1 SGHRS and CDR2 YFSETQ. The CDR3 runs to 13 residues. Trimming removed 1 base at V and 5 bases at J, with 6 bases between. In DNA form, the CDR3 reads TGCGCCAGCAGCTTGAGGGAGACCGGGGAGCTGTTTTTT. This codes for CASSLRETGELFF.

V and J are TRBV12-5 and TRBJ1-5, with 12 bases aligning to TRBD1. V was clipped by 3 bases and J by 4 bases; unmatched bases: 7. In germline, CDR1 is LGHNT, CDR2 FRNRAP. The CDR3 consists of 17 residues. The CDR3 region is CASGFSRDRGHNQPQHF. The DNA for the CDR3 is TGTGCTAGTGGTTTCTCCCGGGACAGGGGGCATAATCAGCCCCAGCATTTT.

This rearrangement joins TRBV5-6 to TRBJ1-5, with no clear D. V gave up 0 bases and J gave up 0 bases, with 7 bases separating them. This CDR3 has 15 amino acids. Germline-derived CDR1 and CDR2 are SGHDT and YYEEEE. CDR3 nucleotides: TGTGCCAGCAGCTTGGGGCAGAATAGCAATCAGCCCCAGCATTTT. Amino acids: CASSLGQNSNQPQHF. The full variable domain, completed using reference TRBV5-6 and TRBJ1-5, is DAGVTQSPTHLIKTRGQQVTLRCSPKSGHDTVSWYQQALGQGPQFIFQYYEEEERQRGNFPDRFSGHQFPNYSSELNVNALLLGDSALYLCASSLGQNSNQPQHFGDGTRLSIL.

The chain recombines TRBV10-3 with TRBJ2-7; TRBD1 might be the D (6 bases). Germline-derived CDR1 and CDR2 are ENHRY and SYGVKD. This CDR3 is built from 13 residues. The germline V and J ends were trimmed by 4 bases and 3 bases, with 10 bases remaining between them. CDR3 nucleotide sequence: TGTGCCATCAGTGGCTCAGGGGACTACGAGCAGTACTTC. Translation gives CAISGSGDYEQYF.

This rearrangement joins TRBV29-1 to TRBJ1-2; D uncertain. The ends were cut back, 6 bases at V and 0 bases at J, with 11 bases in the middle. The CDR3 consists of 13 residues. The germline V gene encodes CDR1 SQVTM and CDR2 ANQGSEA. The CDR3 here is CSVLWGANYGYTF. The CDR3 coding sequence is TGCAGCGTCCTTTGGGGAGCTAACTATGGCTACACCTTC.

This clone was observed a handful of times. The chain uses TRBV7-2 and TRBJ2-7, with D unclear. V lost 1 base and J lost 3, with 10 bases in between. The CDR3 loop spans 14 amino acids. The germline V gene encodes CDR1 SGHTA and CDR2 FQGNSA. The CDR3 protein is CASSLGWVNYEQYF. CDR3 sequence (DNA): TGTGCCAGCAGCTTAGGATGGGTTAACTACGAGCAGTACTTC.

The chain uses TRBV5-6 and TRBJ1-1; unclear D gene. This CDR3 is 12 amino acids long. The ends were cut back, 7 bases at V and 5 bases at J, with 12 bases in the middle. From germline, CDR1 is SGHDT and CDR2 YYEEEE. CDR3 in amino acids: CASSRSRTEAFF. The CDR3 nucleotides are TGTGCCAGCTCCAGGTCTCGTACTGAAGCTTTCTTT.

This rearrangement joins TRBV5-1 to TRBJ2-5, with 8 positions matching TRBD1. After removal of 1 base from V and 5 bases from J, the junction contained 4 bases not matched to a gene. The length of the CDR3 is 14 residues. CDR1 is SGHRS, CDR2 YFSETQ, per germline. CDR3 nucleotides: TGCGCCAGCAGCTTGACAGGGGGTCCGGAGACCCAGTACTTC. Translation: CASSLTGGPETQYF.